The clone carrying this TCR beta chain was observed a handful of times. Produced via immunoSEQ multiplex PCR; TCRdb's table is partial and in-frame only. The sample lists some 90,000 clones, about 80% occurring once. The sample originates from a study of blood T cell repertoires in COVID-19. Sequencing used peripheral blood. This clonotype was obtained from a man in his 70s with active or convalescent COVID-19.

The CDR3 bases are TGTGCCAGCAGCGTAGATCCAATAGCTGGCAATGAGCAGTTCTTC. Amino acids: CASSVDPIAGNEQFF. The chain couples TRBV9 to TRBJ2-1; D call uncertain. The CDR3 has 15 amino acids. Germline V gene lookup returns CDR1 SGDLS and CDR2 YYNGEE. V lost 0 bases and J 6 bases, leaving 13 bases between the germline ends. Full variable domain (outside the CDR3, taken from reference TRBV9 and TRBJ2-1): DSGVTQTPKHLITATGQRVTLRCSPRSGDLSVYWYQQSLDQGLQFLIQYYNGEERAKGNILERFSAQQFPDLHSELNLSSLELGDSALYFCASSVDPIAGNEQFFGPGTRLTVL.